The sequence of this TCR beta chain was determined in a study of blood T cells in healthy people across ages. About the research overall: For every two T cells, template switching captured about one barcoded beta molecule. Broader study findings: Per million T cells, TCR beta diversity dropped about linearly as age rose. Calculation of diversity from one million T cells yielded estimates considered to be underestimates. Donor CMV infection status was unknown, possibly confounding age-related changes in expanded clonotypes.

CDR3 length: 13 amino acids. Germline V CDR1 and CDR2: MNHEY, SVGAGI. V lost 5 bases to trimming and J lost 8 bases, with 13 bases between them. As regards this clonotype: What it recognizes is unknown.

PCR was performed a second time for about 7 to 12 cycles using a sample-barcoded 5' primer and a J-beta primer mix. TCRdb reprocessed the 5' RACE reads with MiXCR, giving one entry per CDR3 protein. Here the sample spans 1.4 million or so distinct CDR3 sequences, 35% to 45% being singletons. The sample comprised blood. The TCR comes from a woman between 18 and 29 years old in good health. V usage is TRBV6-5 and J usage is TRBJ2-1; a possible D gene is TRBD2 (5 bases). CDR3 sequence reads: CASSNLGLDEQFF. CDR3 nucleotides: TGTGCCAGCAGTAACCTAGGACTCGATGAGCAGTTCTTC.